The sequence of this T cell receptor beta chain was determined in a study of blood T cells in healthy people across ages. Notes on the study in general: Higher diversity, along with more naive CD4+ cells, distinguished long-lived donors from aged donors. TCR beta diversity was tightly associated with the proportion of naive T cells.

In the case of this clonotype: No antigen is known for it.

Total RNA amounts of at least 5 micrograms were extracted per sample. With 0 bases removed from V and 7 bases from J, the gap between germline ends came to 11 bases. Looked up from germline, CDR1 is SGDLS and CDR2 is YYNGEE. There are 13 residues in the CDR3. Using a J-beta primer mix together with a sample-barcoded 5' primer, a second PCR was run for roughly 7 to 12 cycles. All cDNA molecules were each tagged by a template-switch adaptor with 12 random nucleotides. TCRdb independently ran MiXCR on the 5' RACE reads; one entry per CDR3 protein. The data show approximately 1.5 million distinct CDR3 sequences, roughly 43% seen once.

The sequencing input was blood. This TCR was recovered from a woman under 30 in good health. The V call is TRBV9, the J call TRBJ2-7, with D uncertain. CDR3 bases: TGTGCCAGCAGCGTAGGGGTTTACAATGAGCAGTACTTC. This codes for CASSVGVYNEQYF.